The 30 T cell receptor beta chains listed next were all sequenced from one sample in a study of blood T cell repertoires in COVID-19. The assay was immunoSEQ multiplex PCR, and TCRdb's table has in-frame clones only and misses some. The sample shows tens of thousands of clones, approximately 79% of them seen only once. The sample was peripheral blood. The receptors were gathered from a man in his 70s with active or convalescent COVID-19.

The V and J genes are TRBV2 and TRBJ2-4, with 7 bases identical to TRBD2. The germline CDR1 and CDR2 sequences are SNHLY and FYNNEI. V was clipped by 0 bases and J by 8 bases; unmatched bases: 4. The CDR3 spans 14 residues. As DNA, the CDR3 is TGTGCCAGCAGTGAAGCCCGGGCGGGGGACATTCAGTACTTC. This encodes CASSEARAGDIQYF.

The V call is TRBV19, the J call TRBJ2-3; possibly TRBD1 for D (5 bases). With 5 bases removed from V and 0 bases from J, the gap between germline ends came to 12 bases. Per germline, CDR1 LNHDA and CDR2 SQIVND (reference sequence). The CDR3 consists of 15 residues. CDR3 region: CASSRRGSSTDTQYF. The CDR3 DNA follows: TGTGCCAGTAGTCGTAGGGGCAGCAGCACAGATACGCAGTATTTT.

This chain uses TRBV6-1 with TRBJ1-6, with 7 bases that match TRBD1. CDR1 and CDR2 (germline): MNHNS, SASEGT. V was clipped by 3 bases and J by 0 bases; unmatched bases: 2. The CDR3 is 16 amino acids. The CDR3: CASSETGISYNSPLHF. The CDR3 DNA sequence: TGTGCCAGCAGTGAGACAGGGATCTCCTATAATTCACCCCTCCACTTT.

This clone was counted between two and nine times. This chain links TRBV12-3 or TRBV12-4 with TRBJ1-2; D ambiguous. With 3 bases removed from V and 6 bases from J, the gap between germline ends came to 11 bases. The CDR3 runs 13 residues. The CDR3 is CASSFFRSDGYTF. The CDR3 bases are TGTGCCAGCAGTTTTTTTCGTAGCGATGGCTACACCTTC.

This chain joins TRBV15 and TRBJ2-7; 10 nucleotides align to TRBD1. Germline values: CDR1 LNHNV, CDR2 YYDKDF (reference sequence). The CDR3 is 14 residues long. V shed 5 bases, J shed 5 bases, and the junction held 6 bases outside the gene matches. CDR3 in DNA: TGTGCCACCAGCGGCGGGGACAGGGGCCACGAGCAGTACTTC. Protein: CATSGGDRGHEQYF.

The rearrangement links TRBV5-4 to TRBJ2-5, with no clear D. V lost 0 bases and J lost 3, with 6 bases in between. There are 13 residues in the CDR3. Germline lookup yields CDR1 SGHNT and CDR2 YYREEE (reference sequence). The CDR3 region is CASSLAPEETQYF. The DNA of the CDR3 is TGTGCCAGCAGCTTGGCCCCGGAAGAGACCCAGTACTTC.

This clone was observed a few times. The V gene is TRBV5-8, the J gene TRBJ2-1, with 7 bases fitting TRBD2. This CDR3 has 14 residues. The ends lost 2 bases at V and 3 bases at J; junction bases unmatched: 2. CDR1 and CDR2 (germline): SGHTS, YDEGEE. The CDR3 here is CASSLGRGYNEQFF. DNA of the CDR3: TGTGCCAGCAGCTTAGGGAGGGGCTACAATGAGCAGTTCTTC.

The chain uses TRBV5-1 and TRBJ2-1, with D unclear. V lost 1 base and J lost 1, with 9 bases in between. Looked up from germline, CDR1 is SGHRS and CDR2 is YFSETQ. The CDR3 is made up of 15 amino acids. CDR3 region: CASSLTPVSYNEQFF. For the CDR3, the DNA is TGCGCCAGCAGCTTGACGCCGGTTTCCTACAATGAGCAGTTCTTC.

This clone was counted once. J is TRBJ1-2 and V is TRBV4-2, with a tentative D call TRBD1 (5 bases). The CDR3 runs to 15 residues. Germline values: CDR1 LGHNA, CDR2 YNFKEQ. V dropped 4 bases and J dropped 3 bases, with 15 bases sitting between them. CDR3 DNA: TGTGCCAGCAGCCGCGACAGCAATTTTCACTATGGCTACACCTTC. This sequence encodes CASSRDSNFHYGYTF.

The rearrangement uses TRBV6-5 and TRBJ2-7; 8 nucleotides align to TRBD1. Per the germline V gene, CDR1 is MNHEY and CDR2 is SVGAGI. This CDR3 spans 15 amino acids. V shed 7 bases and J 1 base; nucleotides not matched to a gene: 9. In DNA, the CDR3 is TGTGCCAGCATGCTCCGGGACAGGTTTTCCTACGAGCAGTACTTC. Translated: CASMLRDRFSYEQYF.

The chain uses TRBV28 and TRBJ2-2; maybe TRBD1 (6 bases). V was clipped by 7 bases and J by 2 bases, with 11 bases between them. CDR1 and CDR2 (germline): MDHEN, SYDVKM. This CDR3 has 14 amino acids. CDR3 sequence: CASTQGHNTGELFF. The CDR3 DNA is TGTGCCAGCACCCAGGGACACAACACCGGGGAGCTGTTTTTT.

The CDR3 DNA reads TGTGCCAGCACCTCCGGGGGGGTGTCGGTAAAACTAGAAAAACTGTTTTTT. It codes for CASTSGGVSVKLEKLFF. This chain links TRBV3-1 (or the pseudogene TRBV3-2) with TRBJ1-4; D perhaps matches TRBD1 (5 bases). Trimming took 7 bases from V and 8 from J, leaving 26 bases between them. CDR1 and CDR2 (germline): LGHDT, YNNKEL (reference sequence). The CDR3 contains 17 residues.

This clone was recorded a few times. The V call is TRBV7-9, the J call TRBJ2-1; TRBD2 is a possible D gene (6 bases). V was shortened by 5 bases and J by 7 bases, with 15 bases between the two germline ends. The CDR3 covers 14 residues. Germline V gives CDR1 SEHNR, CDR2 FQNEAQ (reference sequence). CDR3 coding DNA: TGTGCCAGCAGCCCTCCGGGACTCGGGAATGAGCAGTTCTTC. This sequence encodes CASSPPGLGNEQFF.

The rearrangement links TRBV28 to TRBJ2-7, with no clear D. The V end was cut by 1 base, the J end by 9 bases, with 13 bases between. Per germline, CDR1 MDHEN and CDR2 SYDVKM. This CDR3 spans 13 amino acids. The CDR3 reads CASSLLSTSGQYF. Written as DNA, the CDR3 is TGTGCCAGCAGTTTATTATCGACATCTGGGCAGTACTTC.

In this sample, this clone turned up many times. The CDR3, as DNA: TGTGCCAGCAGACCCGGAGTTCTCAGCTCCTACGAGCAGTACTTC. It encodes CASRPGVLSSYEQYF. The chain has TRBV5-6 and TRBJ2-7; no clear D gene. The CDR3 is 15 residues long. In germline, CDR1 is SGHDT, CDR2 YYEEEE. Trimming removed 5 bases at V and 0 bases at J, with 15 bases between.

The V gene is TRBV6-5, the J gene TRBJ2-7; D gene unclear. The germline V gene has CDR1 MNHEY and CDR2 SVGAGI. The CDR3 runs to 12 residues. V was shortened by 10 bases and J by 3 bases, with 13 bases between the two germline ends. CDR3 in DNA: TGTGCCACCGAGGTCCCCGTCTACGAGCAGTACTTC. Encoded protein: CATEVPVYEQYF.

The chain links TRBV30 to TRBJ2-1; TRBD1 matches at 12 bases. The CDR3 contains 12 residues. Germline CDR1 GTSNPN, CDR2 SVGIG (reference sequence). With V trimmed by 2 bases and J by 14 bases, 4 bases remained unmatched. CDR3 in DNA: TGTGCCTGGAGTCCCGGGACAGGGGGCGAGTTCTTC. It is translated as CAWSPGTGGEFF.

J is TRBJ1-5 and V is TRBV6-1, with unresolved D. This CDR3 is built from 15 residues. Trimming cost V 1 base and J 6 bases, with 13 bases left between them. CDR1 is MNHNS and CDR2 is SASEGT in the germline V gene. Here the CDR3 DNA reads TGTGCCAGCAGTGAAGGGAGAGTCGGGGTTCAGCCCCAGCATTTT. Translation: CASSEGRVGVQPQHF.

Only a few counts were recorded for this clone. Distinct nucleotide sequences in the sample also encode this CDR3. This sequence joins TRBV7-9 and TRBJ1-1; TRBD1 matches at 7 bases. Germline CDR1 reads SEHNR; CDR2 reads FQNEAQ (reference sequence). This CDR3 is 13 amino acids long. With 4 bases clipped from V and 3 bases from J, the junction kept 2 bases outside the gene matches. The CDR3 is CASSYTGDTEAFF. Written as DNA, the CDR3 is TGTGCCAGCAGCTATACAGGGGACACTGAAGCTTTCTTT.

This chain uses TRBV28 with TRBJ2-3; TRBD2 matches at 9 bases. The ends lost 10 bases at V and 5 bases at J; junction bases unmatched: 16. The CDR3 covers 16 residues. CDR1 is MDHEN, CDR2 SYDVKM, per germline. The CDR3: CAISVSASGARDTQYF. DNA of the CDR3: TGTGCCATCTCAGTTTCCGCTAGCGGGGCTCGAGATACGCAGTATTTT.

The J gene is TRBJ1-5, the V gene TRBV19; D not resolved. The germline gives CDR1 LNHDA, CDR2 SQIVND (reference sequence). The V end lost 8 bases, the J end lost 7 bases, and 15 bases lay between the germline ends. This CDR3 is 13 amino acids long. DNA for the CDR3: TGTGCCAGTCACGAGGGCCCAAGGCAGCCCCAGCATTTT. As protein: CASHEGPRQPQHF.

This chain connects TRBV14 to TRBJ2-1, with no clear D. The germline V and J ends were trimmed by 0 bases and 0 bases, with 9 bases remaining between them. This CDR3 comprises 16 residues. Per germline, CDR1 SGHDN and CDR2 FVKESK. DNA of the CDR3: TGTGCCAGCAGCCAAGATCTAAGCGCCTCCTACAATGAGCAGTTCTTC. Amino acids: CASSQDLSASYNEQFF.

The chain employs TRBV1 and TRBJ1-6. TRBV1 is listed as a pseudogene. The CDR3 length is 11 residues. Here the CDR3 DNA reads TGCACCAGTGGGGGGGATTCACCCCTCCACTTT. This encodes CTSGGDSPLHF.

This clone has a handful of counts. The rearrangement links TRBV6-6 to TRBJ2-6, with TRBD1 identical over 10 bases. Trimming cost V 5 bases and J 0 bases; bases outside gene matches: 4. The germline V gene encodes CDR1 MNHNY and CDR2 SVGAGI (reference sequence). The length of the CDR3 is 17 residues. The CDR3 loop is CASSPGQGGSGANVLTF. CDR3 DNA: TGTGCCAGCAGTCCAGGACAGGGGGGCTCTGGGGCCAACGTCCTGACTTTC.

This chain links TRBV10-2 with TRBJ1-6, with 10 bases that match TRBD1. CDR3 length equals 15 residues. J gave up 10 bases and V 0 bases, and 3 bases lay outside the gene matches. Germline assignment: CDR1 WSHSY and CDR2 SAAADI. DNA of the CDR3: TGCGCCAGCAGTGAGTCGAGGGACAGGGGATCACCCCTCCACTTT. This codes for CASSESRDRGSPLHF.

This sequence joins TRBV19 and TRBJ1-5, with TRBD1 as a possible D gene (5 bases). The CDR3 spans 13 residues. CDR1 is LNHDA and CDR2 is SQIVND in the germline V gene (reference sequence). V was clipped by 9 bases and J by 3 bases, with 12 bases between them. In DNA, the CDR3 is TGTGCCAGCGACGACAGCGACAATCAGCCCCAGCATTTT. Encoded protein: CASDDSDNQPQHF. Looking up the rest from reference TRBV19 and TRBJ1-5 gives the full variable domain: DGGITQSPKYLFRKEGQNVTLSCEQNLNHDAMYWYRQDPGQGLRLIYYSQIVNDFQKGDIAEGYSVSREKKESFPLTVTSAQKNPTAFYLCASDDSDNQPQHFGDGTRLSIL.

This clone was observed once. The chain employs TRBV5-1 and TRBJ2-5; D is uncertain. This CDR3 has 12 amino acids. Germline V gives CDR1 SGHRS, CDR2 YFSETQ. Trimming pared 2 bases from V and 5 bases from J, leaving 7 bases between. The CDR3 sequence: CASSLPRETQYF. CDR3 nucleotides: TGCGCCAGCAGCTTACCCCGGGAGACCCAGTACTTC.

CDR3 DNA: TGTGCCAGCAGTTGGGGGGACAGCTATGGCTACACCTTC. Amino acids: CASSWGDSYGYTF. This chain uses TRBV7-9 with TRBJ1-2; 7 bases line up with TRBD1. This CDR3 spans 13 amino acids. The germline V gene encodes CDR1 SEHNR and CDR2 FQNEAQ (reference sequence). Trimming took 6 bases from V and 4 from J; bases not matched to a gene: 5.

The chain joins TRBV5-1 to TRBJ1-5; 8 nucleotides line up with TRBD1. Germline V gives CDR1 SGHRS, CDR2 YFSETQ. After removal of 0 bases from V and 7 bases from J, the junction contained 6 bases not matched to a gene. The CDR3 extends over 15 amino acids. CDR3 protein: CASSLDGQGEQPQHF. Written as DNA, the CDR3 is TGCGCCAGCAGCTTGGATGGACAGGGAGAACAGCCCCAGCATTTT.

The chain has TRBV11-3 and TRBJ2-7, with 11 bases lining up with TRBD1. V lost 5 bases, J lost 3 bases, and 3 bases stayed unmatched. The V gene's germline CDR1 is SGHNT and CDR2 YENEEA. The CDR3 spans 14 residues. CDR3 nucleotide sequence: TGTGCCAGCAGCCCGGGACAGGGGGTCTACGAGCAGTACTTC. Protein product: CASSPGQGVYEQYF. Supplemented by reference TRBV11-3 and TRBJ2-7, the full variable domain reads EAGVVQSPRYKIIEKKQPVAFWCNPISGHNTLYWYLQNLGQGPELLIRYENEEAVDDSQLPKDRFSAERLKGVDSTLKIQPAELGDSAVYLCASSPGQGVYEQYFGPGTRLTVT.